This TCR beta chain was captured by sequencing in a study of control samples from healthy donors and cancer patients. V was pared by 7 bases and J by 7 bases, with 13 bases between. The germline CDR1 and CDR2 sequences are SNHLY and FYNNEI. The CDR3 runs 13 residues. Assay used: immunoSEQ multiplex PCR; TCRdb lists only in-frame clones, some missing. The sample has over 75,000 clones, around 81% seen once; the top ten hold 15% to 20%. The clonotype comes from a man in his thirties or forties in good health. Specimen: blood. The V and J genes are TRBV2 and TRBJ1-4; D is unclear. This CDR3 is CASNTAISEKLFF. DNA for the CDR3: TGTGCCAGCAACACGGCCATCTCTGAAAAACTGTTTTTT.